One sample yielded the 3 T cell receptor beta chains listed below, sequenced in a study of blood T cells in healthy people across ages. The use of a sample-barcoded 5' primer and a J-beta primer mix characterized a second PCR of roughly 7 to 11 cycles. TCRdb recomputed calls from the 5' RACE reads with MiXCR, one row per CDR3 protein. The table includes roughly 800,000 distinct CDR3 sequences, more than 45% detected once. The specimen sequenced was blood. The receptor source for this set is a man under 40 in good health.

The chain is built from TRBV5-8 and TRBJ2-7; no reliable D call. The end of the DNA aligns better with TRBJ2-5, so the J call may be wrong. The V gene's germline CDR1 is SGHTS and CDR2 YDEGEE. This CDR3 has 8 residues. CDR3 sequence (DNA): TGTGCCACCCCGACCCAGTACTTC. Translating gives CATPTQYF.

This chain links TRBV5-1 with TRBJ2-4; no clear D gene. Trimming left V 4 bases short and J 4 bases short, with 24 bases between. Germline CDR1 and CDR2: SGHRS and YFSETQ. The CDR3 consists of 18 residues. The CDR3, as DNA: TGCGCCAGCAGCCTAGTAGCAGGCGCTTACACAACAAAAAACATTCAGTACTTC. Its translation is CASSLVAGAYTTKNIQYF. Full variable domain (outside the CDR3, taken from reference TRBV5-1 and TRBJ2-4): KAGVTQTPRYLIKTRGQQVTLSCSPISGHRSVSWYQQTPGQGLQFLFEYFSETQRNKGNFPGRFSGRQFSNSRSEMNVSTLELGDSALYLCASSLVAGAYTTKNIQYFGAGTRLSVL.

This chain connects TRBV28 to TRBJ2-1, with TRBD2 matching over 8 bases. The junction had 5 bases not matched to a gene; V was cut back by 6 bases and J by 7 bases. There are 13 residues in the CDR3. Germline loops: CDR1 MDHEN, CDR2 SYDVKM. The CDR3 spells CASRVAGINEQFF. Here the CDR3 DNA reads TGTGCCAGCAGGGTAGCGGGAATAAATGAGCAGTTCTTC.